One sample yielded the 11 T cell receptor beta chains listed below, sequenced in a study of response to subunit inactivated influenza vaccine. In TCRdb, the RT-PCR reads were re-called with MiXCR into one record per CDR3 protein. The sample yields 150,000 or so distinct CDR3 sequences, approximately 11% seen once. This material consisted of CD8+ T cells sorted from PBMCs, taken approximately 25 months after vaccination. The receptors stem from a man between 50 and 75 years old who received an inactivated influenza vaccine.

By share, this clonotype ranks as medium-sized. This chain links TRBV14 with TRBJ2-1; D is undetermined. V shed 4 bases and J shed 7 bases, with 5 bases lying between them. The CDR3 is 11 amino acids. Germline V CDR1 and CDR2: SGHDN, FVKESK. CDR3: CASSRYNEQFF. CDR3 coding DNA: TGTGCCAGCAGCCGATATAATGAGCAGTTCTTC. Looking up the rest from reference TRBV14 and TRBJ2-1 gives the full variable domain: EAGVTQFPSHSVIEKGQTVTLRCDPISGHDNLYWYRRVMGKEIKFLLHFVKESKQDESGMPNNRFLAERTGGTYSTLKVQPAELEDSGVYFCASSRYNEQFFGPGTRLTVL.

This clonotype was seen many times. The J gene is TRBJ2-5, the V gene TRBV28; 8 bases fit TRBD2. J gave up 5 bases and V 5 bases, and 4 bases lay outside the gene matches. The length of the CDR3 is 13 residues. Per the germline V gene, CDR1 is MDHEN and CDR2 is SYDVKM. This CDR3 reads CASSPRGGETQYF. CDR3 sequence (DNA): TGTGCCAGCAGTCCCCGGGGGGGCGAGACCCAGTACTTC.

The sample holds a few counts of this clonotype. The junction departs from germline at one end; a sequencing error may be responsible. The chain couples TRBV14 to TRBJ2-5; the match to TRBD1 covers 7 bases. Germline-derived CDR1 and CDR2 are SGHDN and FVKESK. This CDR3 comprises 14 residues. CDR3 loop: CASSLDRIQETQYF. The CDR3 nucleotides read TGTGCCAGCAGCCTGGACAGGATCCAAGAGACCCAGTACTTT. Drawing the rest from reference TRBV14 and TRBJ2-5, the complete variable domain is EAGVTQFPSHSVIEKGQTVTLRCDPISGHDNLYWYRRVMGKEIKFLLHFVKESKQDESGMPNNRFLAERTGGTYSTLKVQPAELEDSGVYFCASSLDRIQETQYFGPGTRLLVL.

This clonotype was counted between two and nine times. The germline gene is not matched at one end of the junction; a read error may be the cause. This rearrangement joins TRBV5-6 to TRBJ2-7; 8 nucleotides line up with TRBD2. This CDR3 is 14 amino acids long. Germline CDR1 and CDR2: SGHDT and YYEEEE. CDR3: CASSMGASGPDGGF. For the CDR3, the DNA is TGTGCCAGCAGCATGGGGGCTAGCGGGCCCGACGGGGGGTTC. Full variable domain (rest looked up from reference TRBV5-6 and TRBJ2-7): DAGVTQSPTHLIKTRGQQVTLRCSPKSGHDTVSWYQQALGQGPQFIFQYYEEEERQRGNFPDRFSGHQFPNYSSELNVNALLLGDSALYLCASSMGASGPDGGFGPGTRLTVT.

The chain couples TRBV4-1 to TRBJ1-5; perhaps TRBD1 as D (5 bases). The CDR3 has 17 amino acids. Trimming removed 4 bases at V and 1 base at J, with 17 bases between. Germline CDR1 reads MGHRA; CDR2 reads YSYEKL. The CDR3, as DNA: TGCGCCAGCAGCCTCGGGACGGCGGGGGTCAGCAATCAGCCCCAGCATTTT. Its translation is CASSLGTAGVSNQPQHF.

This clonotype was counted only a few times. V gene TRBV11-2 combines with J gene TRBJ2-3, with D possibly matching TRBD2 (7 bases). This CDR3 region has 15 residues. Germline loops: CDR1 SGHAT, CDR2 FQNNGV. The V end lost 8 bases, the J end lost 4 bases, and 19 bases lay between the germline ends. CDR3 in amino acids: CASEWGGGLPDTQYF. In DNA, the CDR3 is TGTGCCAGCGAATGGGGGGGGGGCCTCCCAGATACGCAGTATTTT.

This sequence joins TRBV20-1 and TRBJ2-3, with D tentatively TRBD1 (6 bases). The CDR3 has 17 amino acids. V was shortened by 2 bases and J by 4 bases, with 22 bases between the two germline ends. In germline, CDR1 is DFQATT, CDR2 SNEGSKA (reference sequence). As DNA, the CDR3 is TGCAGTGCTAGACCTCGAACTAGGGGGAGCTTGCCAGATACGCAGTATTTT. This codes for CSARPRTRGSLPDTQYF.

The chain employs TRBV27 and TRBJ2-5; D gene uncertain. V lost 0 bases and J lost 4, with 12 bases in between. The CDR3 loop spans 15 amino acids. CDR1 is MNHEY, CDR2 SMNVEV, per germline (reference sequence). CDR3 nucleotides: TGTGCCAGCAGTTTATCGAAGTCCAAGGGAGAGACCCAGTACTTC. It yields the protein CASSLSKSKGETQYF.

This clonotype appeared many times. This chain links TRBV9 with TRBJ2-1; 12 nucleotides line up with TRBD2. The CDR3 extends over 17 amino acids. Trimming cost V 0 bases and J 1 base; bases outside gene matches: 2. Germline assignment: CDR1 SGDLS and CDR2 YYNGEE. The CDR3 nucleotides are TGTGCCAGCAGCGTAGAGGGGACTAGCGGGTCCTACAATGAGCAGTTCTTC. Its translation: CASSVEGTSGSYNEQFF. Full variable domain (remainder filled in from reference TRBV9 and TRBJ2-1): DSGVTQTPKHLITATGQRVTLRCSPRSGDLSVYWYQQSLDQGLQFLIQYYNGEERAKGNILERFSAQQFPDLHSELNLSSLELGDSALYFCASSVEGTSGSYNEQFFGPGTRLTVL.

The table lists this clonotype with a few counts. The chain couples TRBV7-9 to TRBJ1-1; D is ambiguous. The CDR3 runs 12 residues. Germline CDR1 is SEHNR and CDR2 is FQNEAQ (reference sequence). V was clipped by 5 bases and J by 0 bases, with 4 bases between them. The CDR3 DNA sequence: TGTGCCAGCAGCGGAGTGAACACTGAAGCTTTCTTT. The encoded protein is CASSGVNTEAFF. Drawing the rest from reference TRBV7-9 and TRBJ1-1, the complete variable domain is DTGVSQNPRHKITKRGQNVTFRCDPISEHNRLYWYRQTLGQGPEFLTYFQNEAQLEKSRLLSDRFSAERPKGSFSTLEIQRTEQGDSAMYLCASSGVNTEAFFGQGTRLTVV.

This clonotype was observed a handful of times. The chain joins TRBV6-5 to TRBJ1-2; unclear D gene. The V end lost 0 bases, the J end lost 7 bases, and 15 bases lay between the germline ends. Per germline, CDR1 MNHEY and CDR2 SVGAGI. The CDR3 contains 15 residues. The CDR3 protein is CASSYSPGLGGGYTF. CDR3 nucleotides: TGTGCCAGCAGTTACTCGCCCGGACTTGGTGGTGGCTACACCTTC.